A single sample gave rise to the 25 T cell receptor beta chains below, sequenced in a study of human T cells and chemical hapten exposure. TCRdb used MiXCR to reprocess the RACE reads, holding one entry per CDR3 protein. Among just under 350,000 distinct CDR3 sequences listed, about 7% were seen once. Time point specified: patch test 1, 2 weeks after DPC sensitization. Treatment here: therapeutic diphenylcyclopropenone sensitization with weekly scalp DPC. This sample comprised whole blood, obtained in connection with sensitization to the hapten diphenylcyclopropenone (DPC). Receptors originate from a woman aged 18 to 35 with alopecia areata. Some clones in this sample may be carry-over from other donors' samples.

This clonotype was seen a few times. The rearrangement uses TRBV5-6 and TRBJ2-1; 7 positions match TRBD1. CDR3 length equals 16 residues. V dropped 4 bases and J dropped 2; count of bases not matched to a gene: 9. Germline assignment: CDR1 SGHDT and CDR2 YYEEEE. Here the CDR3 DNA reads TGTGCCAGCAGCGATGGGACAGCCTCGCCCTACAATGAGCAGTTCTTC. Protein product: CASSDGTASPYNEQFF.

This clonotype has just a few counts. This chain links TRBV29-1 with TRBJ2-7; D is possibly TRBD1 or TRBD2 (6 bases each). Per germline, CDR1 SQVTM and CDR2 ANQGSEA. The CDR3 length is 13 residues. The ends were cut back, 3 bases at V and 3 bases at J, with 12 bases in the middle. CDR3 residues: CSVDSRGGYEQYF. CDR3 coding DNA: TGCAGCGTTGATTCCAGGGGAGGCTACGAGCAGTACTTC.

This clonotype was recorded at least ten times. The chain carries TRBV7-2 and TRBJ2-1; 7 bases are a match to TRBD1. Per the germline V gene, CDR1 is SGHTA and CDR2 is FQGNSA. J was trimmed by 0 bases and V by 9 bases; bases with no gene match: 8. The length of the CDR3 is 15 residues. The CDR3 region is CASKEGGDSYNEQFF. The CDR3 DNA follows: TGTGCCAGTAAAGAAGGGGGCGACTCCTACAATGAGCAGTTCTTC.

A few counts support this clonotype. The rearrangement joins TRBV12-3 or TRBV12-4 to TRBJ2-3, with D unclear. This CDR3 is 14 amino acids long. Trimming stripped 1 base from V and 0 bases from J, with 5 bases between. CDR3 loop: CASSLDASTDTQYF. CDR3 in DNA: TGTGCCAGCAGTTTAGACGCTAGCACAGATACGCAGTATTTT.

The CDR3 here is CASRKAGGRQPQHF. CDR3 in DNA: TGTGCCAGCCGAAAGGCCGGGGGCCGGCAGCCCCAGCATTTT. The chain is built from TRBV6-1 and TRBJ1-5; possible D gene TRBD1, 6 bases. V was clipped by 8 bases and J by 7 bases, with 18 bases between them. This CDR3 is built from 14 residues. Germline loops: CDR1 MNHNS, CDR2 SASEGT.

The table lists this clonotype with a count of one. This chain links TRBV5-6 with TRBJ1-5; D unclear. The ends were cut back, 3 bases at V and 2 bases at J, with 24 bases in the middle. The CDR3 is 19 residues long. Germline V lookup: CDR1 SGHDT, CDR2 YYEEEE. In DNA, the CDR3 is TGTGCCAGCAGCTCCCATACCTACAGCGCGGGTGTTCGCAATCAGCCCCAGCATTTT. Residues: CASSSHTYSAGVRNQPQHF.

This clonotype was picked up a small number of times. The chain joins TRBV11-3 to TRBJ2-1, with a tentative D call TRBD2 (5 bases). The V and J ends lost 5 bases and 10 bases respectively, with 12 bases between them. The CDR3 totals 12 residues. Germline-derived CDR1 and CDR2 are SGHNT and YENEEA. The CDR3 here is CASSIKTGEQFF. The CDR3 coding sequence is TGTGCCAGCAGCATTAAGACGGGGGAGCAGTTCTTC.

This clonotype appeared many times. This chain uses TRBV6-2 or TRBV6-3 with TRBJ1-5; the D is unclear. Trimming shortened V by 6 bases and J by 11 bases, and 14 bases separated the two germline ends. Germline V gene lookup returns CDR1 MNHEY and CDR2 SVGEGT. The CDR3 contains 12 residues. The chain's CDR3 is CASSNEPSAQHF. The CDR3 nucleotides are TGTGCCAGCAGCAACGAGCCCTCAGCCCAGCATTTT.

This clonotype was counted only a few times. The chain carries TRBV7-8 and TRBJ1-3; no clear D. Trimming took 7 bases from V and 0 from J, leaving 10 bases between them. The germline V gene has CDR1 SGHVS and CDR2 FQNEAQ. The CDR3 consists of 14 residues. In DNA, the CDR3 is TGTGCCAGCATCCCCGGTGGCTCTGGAAACACCATATATTTT. This gives the protein CASIPGGSGNTIYF.

The chain links TRBV12-3 or TRBV12-4 to TRBJ2-5, with D tentatively TRBD1 or TRBD2 (5 bases each). The CDR3 has 15 amino acids. V was shortened by 2 bases and J by 3 bases, with 13 bases between the two germline ends. The CDR3 sequence is CASSLLKGTEETQYF. The CDR3 nucleotides are TGTGCCAGCAGTTTACTAAAGGGGACCGAAGAGACCCAGTACTTC.

This clonotype was observed many times. Here the CDR3 reads CASSPGGWDSPLHF. The CDR3, as DNA: TGTGCCAGCAGCCCAGGGGGTTGGGATTCACCCCTCCACTTT. The V gene is TRBV9, the J gene TRBJ1-6; 7 nucleotides agree with TRBD1. Per germline, CDR1 SGDLS and CDR2 YYNGEE. Unmatched junction bases numbered 6, after V lost 4 bases and J lost 8 bases. The CDR3 consists of 14 residues.

The chain links TRBV19 to TRBJ2-3, with 10 bases lining up with TRBD2. CDR1 is LNHDA and CDR2 is SQIVND in the germline V gene (reference sequence). The CDR3 contains 16 residues. Unmatched junction bases numbered 11, after V lost 6 bases and J lost 5 bases. CDR3 DNA: TGTGCCAGTAGCAGACAACTAGCGGGGCTTGGAGATACGCAGTATTTT. Protein sequence: CASSRQLAGLGDTQYF. Filled out from reference TRBV19 and TRBJ2-3, the complete variable domain reads DGGITQSPKYLFRKEGQNVTLSCEQNLNHDAMYWYRQDPGQGLRLIYYSQIVNDFQKGDIAEGYSVSREKKESFPLTVTSAQKNPTAFYLCASSRQLAGLGDTQYFGPGTRLTVL.

The chain is built from TRBV24-1 and TRBJ1-6; D is possibly TRBD1 (5 bases). The CDR3 is made up of 14 amino acids. The ends were cut back, 7 bases at V and 6 bases at J, with 12 bases in the middle. Germline-derived CDR1 and CDR2 are KGHDR and SFDVKD. The DNA of the CDR3 is TGTGCCACCAGCCAGGGAGCAGGTAATTCACCCCTCCACTTT. Translation gives CATSQGAGNSPLHF.

In this sample, this clonotype turned up a few times. The V gene is TRBV7-2, the J gene TRBJ1-2, with 7 bases fitting TRBD1. The CDR3 has 19 amino acids. J was trimmed by 1 base and V by 5 bases; bases with no gene match: 19. The germline gives CDR1 SGHTA, CDR2 FQGNSA. DNA of the CDR3: TGTGCCAGCAGCCCCCCTGTTGGAGGGGGCGATTTCAGTAACTATGGCTACACCTTC. Translating gives CASSPPVGGGDFSNYGYTF.

This clonotype was recorded at least ten times. The chain has TRBV6-5 and TRBJ2-7; 7 bases map to TRBD2. V lost 2 bases, J lost 3 bases, and 10 bases stayed unmatched. The germline V gene encodes CDR1 MNHEY and CDR2 SVGAGI. This CDR3 has 16 amino acids. The CDR3 coding sequence is TGTGCCAGCAGTTACCACCTGGGAGCGGGGATCTACGAGCAGTACTTC. Translation gives CASSYHLGAGIYEQYF.

The chain couples TRBV5-6 to TRBJ2-7; possibly TRBD1 or TRBD2 for D (5 bases each). The germline V gene encodes CDR1 SGHDT and CDR2 YYEEEE. This CDR3 is built from 14 residues. The germline V and J ends were trimmed by 5 bases and 0 bases, with 12 bases remaining between them. CDR3 region: CASSLGDVSYEQYF. DNA for the CDR3: TGTGCCAGCAGTCTGGGGGACGTCTCCTACGAGCAGTACTTC. Variable domain in full (rest from reference TRBV5-6 and TRBJ2-7): DAGVTQSPTHLIKTRGQQVTLRCSPKSGHDTVSWYQQALGQGPQFIFQYYEEEERQRGNFPDRFSGHQFPNYSSELNVNALLLGDSALYLCASSLGDVSYEQYFGPGTRLTVT.

This clonotype was seen at least ten times. The chain has TRBV7-2 and TRBJ1-1, with 7 bases matching TRBD1. Germline V CDR1 and CDR2: SGHTA, FQGNSA. The ends lost 3 bases at V and 3 bases at J; junction bases unmatched: 4. The CDR3 is 14 amino acids. CDR3 sequence: CASSFDRAYTEAFF. CDR3 coding DNA: TGTGCCAGCAGCTTCGACAGGGCTTACACTGAAGCTTTCTTT.

About this clonotype: This may be a read error, as it is one base from a much larger clone. The chain couples TRBV5-5 to TRBJ2-5; D gene unclear. Trimming pared 1 base from V and 2 bases from J, leaving 21 bases between. Per the germline V gene, CDR1 is SGHKS and CDR2 is YYEKEE (reference sequence). CDR3 length: 18 amino acids. CDR3 loop: CASSLPPEGRKAQETQYF. The CDR3 DNA reads TGTGCCAGCAGCTTGCCCCCAGAAGGCAGGAAGGCGCAAGAGACCCAGTACTTC.

This clonotype was found a few times. V usage is TRBV7-8 and J usage is TRBJ1-3; tentatively, D is TRBD1 (5 bases). The CDR3 totals 17 residues. V lost 1 base, J lost 4 bases, and 17 bases lay in between. Germline V gene sequence: CDR1 SGHVS, CDR2 FQNEAQ. The CDR3 sequence is CASSLDQPRVGGNTIYF. CDR3 nucleotides: TGTGCCAGCAGCTTAGATCAGCCCAGGGTAGGAGGAAACACCATATATTTT.

This clonotype was detected only a few times. The chain employs TRBV12-5 and TRBJ1-2; D perhaps matches TRBD1 (6 bases). The V end was cut by 4 bases, the J end by 3 bases, with 12 bases between. Germline V gene data show CDR1 as LGHNT and CDR2 as FRNRAP. The CDR3 contains 14 residues. CDR3 protein: CASGSREGDYGYTF. CDR3 nucleotide sequence: TGTGCTAGTGGTTCCCGCGAGGGGGACTATGGCTACACCTTC.

This clonotype was seen ten or more times. The chain employs TRBV7-2 and TRBJ2-5, with D possibly TRBD2 on 6 matching bases. Germline lookup yields CDR1 SGHTA and CDR2 FQGNSA. With 4 bases removed from V and 4 bases from J, the gap between germline ends came to 10 bases. The CDR3 spans 13 residues. The CDR3 DNA follows: TGTGCCAGCAGCTCCGGGGGTTCAGAGACCCAGTACTTC. Translation gives CASSSGGSETQYF.

This clonotype was observed a few times. The J gene is TRBJ2-7, the V gene TRBV7-2; D is possibly TRBD1 (5 bases). V shed 1 base and J shed 4 bases, with 11 bases lying between them. The germline V gene encodes CDR1 SGHTA and CDR2 FQGNSA. The CDR3 loop spans 14 amino acids. The CDR3 sequence: CASSLGGRQYEQYF. The DNA of the CDR3 is TGTGCCAGCAGCTTAGGCGGCAGACAGTACGAGCAGTACTTC.

Only a few counts were recorded for this clonotype. CDR3 sequence: CASSFPGQGDTEAFF. In DNA, the CDR3 is TGTGCCAGCAGTTTCCCGGGACAGGGGGACACTGAAGCTTTCTTT. The chain links TRBV28 to TRBJ1-1; 11 positions agree with TRBD1. Germline V gives CDR1 MDHEN, CDR2 SYDVKM. CDR3 length: 15 residues. Unmatched junction bases numbered 3, after V lost 3 bases and J lost 3 bases.

This clonotype has more than one count but fewer than ten. The CDR3 here is CASSLGTGGHLDNEQFF. The CDR3 DNA is TGTGCCAGCAGCTTGGGCACAGGGGGACATTTAGACAATGAGCAGTTCTTC. V is TRBV5-8 and J is TRBJ2-1; 8 bases line up with TRBD1. Germline values: CDR1 SGHTS, CDR2 YDEGEE. With V trimmed by 0 bases and J by 5 bases, 10 bases remained unmatched. The CDR3 is 17 residues long. The full variable domain, its missing parts supplied by reference TRBV5-8 and TRBJ2-1, is EAGVTQSPTHLIKTRGQQATLRCSPISGHTSVYWYQQALGLGLQFLLWYDEGEERNRGNFPPRFSGRQFPNYSSELNVNALELEDSALYLCASSLGTGGHLDNEQFFGPGTRLTVL.

There are many counts of this clonotype. The V gene is TRBV28, the J gene TRBJ1-1; no reliable D call. V gave up 5 bases and J gave up 3 bases, with 10 bases separating them. The germline V gene has CDR1 MDHEN and CDR2 SYDVKM. The CDR3 sequence is 13 residues long. CDR3 DNA sequence: TGTGCCAGCAGTCTTCCGAAGTACACTGAAGCTTTCTTT. This gives the protein CASSLPKYTEAFF.